The next 29 T cell receptor beta chains were all read from a single sample in a study of blood T cell repertoires in COVID-19. Produced via immunoSEQ multiplex PCR; TCRdb's table is partial and in-frame only. The table records hundreds of thousands of clones, 70% to 90% of them present only once. The sequenced material came from peripheral blood. These receptors were taken from a woman aged 45 to 65 with COVID-19, enrolled during active disease.

The V call is TRBV4-1, the J call TRBJ1-1; no clear D. This CDR3 region has 14 residues. The germline V gene has CDR1 MGHRA and CDR2 YSYEKL. V lost 0 bases and J 0 bases, leaving 5 bases between the germline ends. The CDR3 here is CASSQDPVNTEAFF. CDR3 coding DNA: TGCGCCAGCAGCCAAGATCCAGTGAACACTGAAGCTTTCTTT.

This sequence joins TRBV7-9 and TRBJ2-1; possible D gene TRBD1, 6 bases. This CDR3 is built from 13 residues. Trimming pared 0 bases from V and 7 bases from J, leaving 7 bases between. Germline V CDR1 and CDR2: SEHNR, FQNEAQ (reference sequence). The DNA for the CDR3 is TGTGCCAGCAGCTTAGCCAGGGGTAATGAGCAGTTCTTC. This encodes CASSLARGNEQFF.

This chain uses TRBV25-1 with TRBJ1-4; maybe TRBD1 (5 bases). From germline, CDR1 is MGHDK and CDR2 SYGVNS. This CDR3 region has 13 residues. V gave up 6 bases and J gave up 13 bases, with 18 bases separating them. The CDR3 protein is CASSPGGKRGLFF. The CDR3 region has the DNA TGTGCCAGCAGCCCCGGGGGGAAAAGAGGACTGTTTTTT. Using reference TRBV25-1 and TRBJ1-4 for the parts outside the CDR3, the full variable domain is EADIYQTPRYLVIGTGKKITLECSQTMGHDKMYWYQQDPGMELHLIHYSYGVNSTEKGDLSSESTVSRIRTEHFPLTLESARPSHTSQYLCASSPGGKRGLFFGSGTQLSVL.

The V and J genes are TRBV30 and TRBJ2-7; D is perhaps TRBD2 (6 bases). Germline V gene sequence: CDR1 GTSNPN, CDR2 SVGIG (reference sequence). This CDR3 region has 14 residues. V was trimmed by 1 base and J by 7 bases, leaving 17 bases between them. CDR3 DNA: TGTGCCTGGAGTGAGAGACGGGGGTTTCTTGAGCAGTACTTC. Its protein is CAWSERRGFLEQYF. Filled out from reference TRBV30 and TRBJ2-7, the complete variable domain reads SQTIHQWPATLVQPVGSPLSLECTVEGTSNPNLYWYRQAAGRGLQLLFYSVGIGQISSEVPQNLSASRPQDRQFILSSKKLLLSDSGFYLCAWSERRGFLEQYFGPGTRLTVT.

V usage is TRBV12-3 or TRBV12-4 and J usage is TRBJ1-2; D ambiguous. The CDR3 runs 11 residues. The V end lost 8 bases, the J end lost 8 bases, and 12 bases lay between the germline ends. The CDR3 DNA follows: TGTGCCAGCCTCGCGGGTGGCGGCTACACCTTC. It specifies CASLAGGGYTF.

V and J are TRBV6-6 and TRBJ2-1; 9 bases map to TRBD2. The CDR3 runs to 16 residues. V was clipped by 6 bases and J by 7 bases; unmatched bases: 13. Germline V gene data show CDR1 as MNHNY and CDR2 as SVGAGI (reference sequence). The CDR3 sequence is CASSYPAGGGANEQFF. The CDR3 DNA sequence: TGTGCCAGCAGCTACCCCGCGGGCGGGGGGGCAAATGAGCAGTTCTTC.

The gene calls are TRBV12-3 or TRBV12-4 and TRBJ1-1; 9 nucleotides agree with TRBD1. The CDR3 runs to 11 residues. The junction had 1 base not matched to a gene; V was cut back by 3 bases and J by 11 bases. The CDR3 coding sequence is TGTGCCAGCAGTTTCGGACAGGGGGCTTTCTTT. Translation gives CASSFGQGAFF.

The chain combines TRBV6-1 with TRBJ1-2; D gene ambiguous. The ends were cut back, 3 bases at V and 8 bases at J, with 7 bases in the middle. The length of the CDR3 is 11 residues. Germline-derived CDR1 and CDR2 are MNHNS and SASEGT. In DNA, the CDR3 is TGTGCCAGCAGTGAGGGCAGGGGCTACACCTTC. This translates into CASSEGRGYTF.

The gene calls are TRBV6-5 and TRBJ2-2; D is unclear. This CDR3 has 14 amino acids. V was trimmed by 6 bases and J by 4 bases, leaving 12 bases between them. In germline, CDR1 is MNHEY, CDR2 SVGAGI. CDR3 coding DNA: TGTGCCAGCAGGAGTTCTCGGTCCACCGGGGAGCTGTTTTTT. This encodes CASRSSRSTGELFF.

The count of this clone is one. The chain has TRBV3-1 (or the pseudogene TRBV3-2) and TRBJ2-3; 8 bases agree with TRBD2. Trimming at V came to 0 bases and at J to 5 bases, leaving 10 bases not matched to a gene. Germline CDR1 reads LGHDT; CDR2 reads YNNKEL (reference sequence). The CDR3 runs 17 residues. The CDR3 protein is CASSQDRGTRGRDTQYF. CDR3 sequence (DNA): TGTGCCAGCAGCCAAGACCGAGGGACTAGAGGGAGAGATACGCAGTATTTT.

This sequence joins TRBV10-2 and TRBJ1-1, with D possibly TRBD1 on 6 matching bases. Looked up from germline, CDR1 is WSHSY and CDR2 is SAAADI. Trimming took off 6 bases at V and 0 bases at J, with 23 bases between the two ends. The CDR3 covers 18 residues. In DNA, the CDR3 is TGCGCCAGCAGCGGGGGGCAGACAGGAAAGTCCATGAACACTGAAGCTTTCTTT. Protein product: CASSGGQTGKSMNTEAFF.

The chain is built from TRBV11-1 and TRBJ2-7; 12 nucleotides line up with TRBD2. From germline, CDR1 is SGHAT and CDR2 FQDESV (reference sequence). Germline trimming cut 8 bases from V and 3 bases from J; bases unmatched to any gene: 11. CDR3 length equals 16 residues. The CDR3 loop reads CASALAGGPGIYEQYF. CDR3 nucleotides: TGTGCCAGCGCTCTAGCGGGGGGGCCGGGGATCTACGAGCAGTACTTC.

The chain joins TRBV19 to TRBJ1-6, with a possible D match to TRBD1 (5 bases). V was pared by 3 bases and J by 9 bases, with 12 bases between. The CDR3 runs to 14 residues. CDR1 and CDR2 from the germline V gene are LNHDA and SQIVND (reference sequence). CDR3: CASSIPIGGSPLHF. The DNA of the CDR3 is TGTGCCAGTAGTATCCCAATCGGGGGTTCACCCCTCCACTTT.

The chain has TRBV30 and TRBJ1-2; 9 nucleotides line up with TRBD1. With V trimmed by 7 bases and J by 0 bases, 3 bases remained unmatched. From germline, CDR1 is GTSNPN and CDR2 SVGIG (reference sequence). The CDR3 consists of 13 residues. Here the CDR3 reads CAFGQGSNYGYTF. For the CDR3, the DNA is TGTGCCTTTGGACAGGGGTCTAACTATGGCTACACCTTC.

This clone appeared once. This chain links TRBV7-9 with TRBJ2-7, with a weak D call TRBD2 (6 bases). The germline gives CDR1 SEHNR, CDR2 FQNEAQ (reference sequence). V was trimmed by 5 bases and J by 2 bases, leaving 19 bases between them. The CDR3 consists of 16 residues. CDR3 residues: CASSPQQTSQAYEQYF. The CDR3 DNA is TGTGCCAGCAGCCCCCAGCAGACTAGTCAGGCCTACGAGCAGTACTTC. The whole variable domain, filled in from reference TRBV7-9 and TRBJ2-7, reads DTGVSQNPRHKITKRGQNVTFRCDPISEHNRLYWYRQTLGQGPEFLTYFQNEAQLEKSRLLSDRFSAERPKGSFSTLEIQRTEQGDSAMYLCASSPQQTSQAYEQYFGPGTRLTVT.

This clone was observed once. V is TRBV6-4 and J is TRBJ2-1; D remains unclear. V gave up 0 bases and J gave up 9 bases, with 12 bases separating them. Germline V gives CDR1 MRHNA, CDR2 SNTAGT. CDR3 length: 14 amino acids. Written as DNA, the CDR3 is TGTGCCAGCAGTGACTCTGAGGCCTTGAGTGAGCAGTTCTTC. Its protein is CASSDSEALSEQFF.

V usage is TRBV2 and J usage is TRBJ2-3; D is ambiguous. The CDR3 sequence is 15 residues long. CDR1 and CDR2 from the germline V gene are SNHLY and FYNNEI. Trimming cost V 4 bases and J 0 bases, with 11 bases left between them. Here the CDR3 DNA reads TGTGCCAGCAGTGTGGGCACCGTTAGCACAGATACGCAGTATTTT. Its protein is CASSVGTVSTDTQYF.

The V and J genes are TRBV11-3 and TRBJ2-3; 9 nucleotides match TRBD1. Germline V gene data show CDR1 as SGHNT and CDR2 as YENEEA. The CDR3 extends over 15 amino acids. The V gene end was trimmed by 5 bases and the J gene end by 0 bases; junction bases not matched to a gene: 3. The CDR3 reads CASSPGTGSTDTQYF. Written as DNA, the CDR3 is TGTGCCAGCAGCCCCGGGACAGGGAGCACAGATACGCAGTATTTT.

The chain combines TRBV5-1 with TRBJ1-1, with D possibly TRBD1 on 6 matching bases. Germline CDR1 is SGHRS and CDR2 is YFSETQ. Trimming pared 0 bases from V and 6 bases from J, leaving 18 bases between. The CDR3 is made up of 16 amino acids. CDR3 in amino acids: CASSLGLQGVISEAFF. The CDR3 DNA follows: TGCGCCAGCAGCTTGGGTCTACAGGGAGTAATCTCTGAAGCTTTCTTT.

The V and J genes are TRBV6-5 and TRBJ1-2; 8 bases are shared with TRBD1. The ends lost 7 bases at V and 8 bases at J; junction bases unmatched: 12. The CDR3 covers 14 residues. The germline CDR1 and CDR2 sequences are MNHEY and SVGAGI. CDR3 region: CASTQGQGMFGYTF. CDR3 DNA sequence: TGTGCCAGCACCCAAGGACAGGGAATGTTCGGCTACACCTTC.

V and J are TRBV24-1 and TRBJ1-2; the match to TRBD1 covers 7 bases. With V trimmed by 3 bases and J by 8 bases, 8 bases remained unmatched. CDR3 size: 14 residues. CDR1 and CDR2 from the germline V gene are KGHDR and SFDVKD. The CDR3 DNA sequence: TGTGCCACCAGTGATCACGACAGGGCAGAGGGCTACACCTTC. Its translation is CATSDHDRAEGYTF.

This clone was seen once. The junction and the germline gene differ at one end; a read error may be behind it. The genes are TRBV5-6 and TRBJ1-1; tentative D call: TRBD1 (6 bases). Per the germline V gene, CDR1 is SGHDT and CDR2 is YYEEEE. The CDR3 consists of 15 residues. The CDR3: CASSLETGHPKEAFF. The CDR3 region has the DNA TGTGCCAGCAGTTTGGAGACGGGACACCCAAAGGAAGCTTTCTTT.

This chain links TRBV7-9 with TRBJ2-7; 9 nucleotides match TRBD2. V was pared by 0 bases and J by 4 bases, with 4 bases of the junction left unmatched. Germline V lookup: CDR1 SEHNR, CDR2 FQNEAQ (reference sequence). There are 15 residues in the CDR3. The CDR3 DNA is TGTGCCAGCAGCTTAGCGCGGGGGGGCCTTTACGAGCAGTACTTC. The encoded protein is CASSLARGGLYEQYF.

The chain recombines TRBV30 with TRBJ2-2; 7 nucleotides match TRBD2. V was clipped by 2 bases and J by 1 base; unmatched bases: 1. Germline CDR1 GTSNPN, CDR2 SVGIG (reference sequence). The CDR3 runs to 14 residues. The CDR3 sequence is CAWSKRGNTGELFF. DNA for the CDR3: TGTGCCTGGAGTAAGCGGGGGAACACCGGGGAGCTGTTTTTT.

V and J are TRBV19 and TRBJ1-2; 7 nucleotides agree with TRBD1. V shed 6 bases and J 3 bases; nucleotides not matched to a gene: 13. The CDR3 loop spans 16 amino acids. From germline, CDR1 is LNHDA and CDR2 SQIVND (reference sequence). The CDR3 nucleotides read TGTGCCAGTAGCTCGCCGGGACAGCCTTTTGACTATGGCTACACCTTC. This gives the protein CASSSPGQPFDYGYTF.

This clone showed up just a few times. The chain uses TRBV19 and TRBJ1-5; D may be TRBD1 (5 bases). CDR1 LNHDA and CDR2 SQIVND come from the germline V gene (reference sequence). The CDR3 covers 14 residues. Deletions cut 5 bases from V and 4 bases from J, with 12 bases between. CDR3 region: CASSSIDRNQPQHF. Written as DNA, the CDR3 is TGTGCCAGTAGTTCAATTGACAGAAATCAGCCCCAGCATTTT.

V and J are TRBV4-2 and TRBJ2-1, with 12 bases identical to TRBD2. There are 15 residues in the CDR3. From germline, CDR1 is LGHNA and CDR2 YNFKEQ. The J segment lost 3 bases and the V segment lost 6 bases, leaving 3 bases of the junction unmatched. CDR3 loop: CASSPTSGGYNEQFF. The CDR3, as DNA: TGTGCCAGCAGTCCGACTAGCGGGGGCTACAATGAGCAGTTCTTC.

V is TRBV19 and J is TRBJ1-5; TRBD1 matches at 10 bases. Germline V lookup: CDR1 LNHDA, CDR2 SQIVND (reference sequence). The CDR3 has 14 amino acids. The J segment lost 7 bases and the V segment lost 6 bases, leaving 6 bases of the junction unmatched. CDR3 protein: CASSHGQGGQPQHF. The CDR3 bases are TGTGCCAGTAGCCACGGACAGGGGGGACAGCCCCAGCATTTT.

V and J are TRBV9 and TRBJ1-1; D gene unclear. V lost 4 bases and J lost 4, with 17 bases in between. Germline V gives CDR1 SGDLS, CDR2 YYNGEE. The CDR3 runs 15 residues. The CDR3 reads CASSPYRRGTTEAFF. The CDR3 DNA reads as TGTGCCAGCAGCCCATACCGACGGGGAACCACTGAAGCTTTCTTT.